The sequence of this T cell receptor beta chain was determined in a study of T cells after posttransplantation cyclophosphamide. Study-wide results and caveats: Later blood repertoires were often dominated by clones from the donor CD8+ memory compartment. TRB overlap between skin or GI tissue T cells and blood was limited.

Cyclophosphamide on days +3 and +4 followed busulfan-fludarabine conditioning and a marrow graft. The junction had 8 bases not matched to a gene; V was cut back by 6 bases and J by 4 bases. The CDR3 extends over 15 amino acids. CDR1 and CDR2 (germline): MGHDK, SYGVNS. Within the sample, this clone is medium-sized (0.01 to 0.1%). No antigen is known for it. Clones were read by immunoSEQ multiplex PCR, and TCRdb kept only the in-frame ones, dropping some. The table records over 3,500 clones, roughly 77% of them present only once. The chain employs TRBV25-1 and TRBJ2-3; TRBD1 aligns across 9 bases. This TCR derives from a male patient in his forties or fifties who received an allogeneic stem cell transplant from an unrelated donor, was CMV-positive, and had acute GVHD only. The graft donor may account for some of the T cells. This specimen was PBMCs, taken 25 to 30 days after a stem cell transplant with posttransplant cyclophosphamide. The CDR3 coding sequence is TGTGCCAGCAGGAGGACAGGGGTATGGCCAGATACGCAGTATTTT. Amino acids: CASRRTGVWPDTQYF.